These 27 T cell receptor beta chains originate from one sample sequenced in a study of blood T cell repertoires in COVID-19. Some clones are missing from TCRdb's copy, which holds only in-frame ones; the method was immunoSEQ multiplex PCR. In the table there are roughly 200,000 clones, approximately 90% of which are singletons. Sequences were obtained from peripheral blood. These receptors originate from an elderly man with acute or convalescent COVID-19.

The gene calls are TRBV18 and TRBJ2-4, with TRBD2 matching over 8 bases. The junction had 8 bases not matched to a gene; V was cut back by 2 bases and J by 8 bases. The CDR3 extends over 15 amino acids. The germline gives CDR1 KGHSH, CDR2 LQKENI. CDR3 region: CASSPTAGGRDIQYF. For the CDR3, the DNA is TGTGCCAGCTCACCAACGGCGGGAGGTAGGGACATTCAGTACTTC.

This clone came up a few times. J is TRBJ2-1 and V is TRBV4-1, with 13 bases that match TRBD2. J gave up 1 base and V 5 bases, and 14 bases lay outside the gene matches. This CDR3 region has 20 residues. Germline values: CDR1 MGHRA, CDR2 YSYEKL. CDR3 DNA: TGCGCCAGCAGCACGCCGGTTAGGACTAGCGGGAGAGGTTCCTACAATGAGCAGTTCTTC. This encodes CASSTPVRTSGRGSYNEQFF.

This clone was detected once. The V call is TRBV7-3, the J call TRBJ2-5; possible D gene TRBD2, 6 bases. Trimming took 0 bases from V and 4 from J, leaving 9 bases between them. The CDR3 length is 14 residues. CDR1 and CDR2 from the germline V gene are SGHTA and FQGTGA. The CDR3 is CASSLTGGGETQYF. DNA of the CDR3: TGTGCCAGCAGCTTAACGGGAGGCGGAGAGACCCAGTACTTC.

This clone showed up just once. J is TRBJ2-4 and V is TRBV11-3, with 8 bases that match TRBD1. The V gene end was trimmed by 1 base and the J gene end by 9 bases; junction bases not matched to a gene: 5. The CDR3 contains 14 residues. Germline V lookup: CDR1 SGHNT, CDR2 YENEEA. The CDR3 nucleotides read TGTGCCAGCAGCTTAGCCCAGGGGGCCGGCATTCAGTACTTC. It codes for CASSLAQGAGIQYF.

This clone appeared a single time. The chain couples TRBV6-5 to TRBJ2-7; no definite D call. The ends were cut back, 0 bases at V and 1 base at J, with 4 bases in the middle. The length of the CDR3 is 13 residues. Per germline, CDR1 MNHEY and CDR2 SVGAGI. CDR3 protein: CASSYSRSYEQYF. DNA for the CDR3: TGTGCCAGCAGTTACTCGAGGTCCTACGAGCAGTACTTC.

For the CDR3, the DNA is TGCAGTGCTAGTAGGGGTATTCGGACAGGGGGCTCAGACGAGCAGTACTTC. Amino acids: CSASRGIRTGGSDEQYF. The rearrangement links TRBV20-1 to TRBJ2-7, with 11 bases fitting TRBD1. The CDR3 has 17 amino acids. Unmatched junction bases numbered 15, after V lost 3 bases and J lost 5 bases. Per the germline V gene, CDR1 is DFQATT and CDR2 is SNEGSKA (reference sequence).

This chain joins TRBV9 and TRBJ1-1; TRBD1 is a possible D gene (6 bases). The germline V and J ends were trimmed by 3 bases and 2 bases, with 29 bases remaining between them. Germline assignment: CDR1 SGDLS and CDR2 YYNGEE. CDR3 length equals 20 residues. The CDR3 is CASSAPSPHGGQGVNTEAFF. In DNA, the CDR3 is TGTGCCAGCAGCGCACCTTCACCACATGGGGGCCAAGGGGTAAACACTGAAGCTTTCTTT.

The rearrangement joins TRBV6-4 to TRBJ2-6; no definite D call. The V gene lost 0 bases and the J gene lost 0 bases, with 6 bases spanning the gap. The CDR3 extends over 16 amino acids. Per the germline V gene, CDR1 is MRHNA and CDR2 is SNTAGT. CDR3: CASSDSGSSGANVLTF. CDR3 bases: TGTGCCAGCAGTGACTCCGGGTCCTCTGGGGCCAACGTCCTGACTTTC.

V gene TRBV6-6 combines with J gene TRBJ2-5; D not resolved. The CDR3 spans 13 residues. The V end was cut by 4 bases, the J end by 0 bases, with 6 bases between. CDR1 is MNHNY, CDR2 SVGAGI, per germline (reference sequence). The CDR3 region is CASSSRDQETQYF. CDR3 bases: TGTGCCAGCAGTTCACGGGACCAAGAGACCCAGTACTTC.

This clone was counted only a few times. This chain links TRBV10-1 with TRBJ2-5; 11 bases align to TRBD2. CDR1 and CDR2 (germline): WNHNN, SYGVQD (reference sequence). CDR3 length: 16 residues. Unmatched junction bases numbered 4, after V lost 0 bases and J lost 4 bases. The CDR3 sequence is CASSESGLAGGETQYF. In DNA, the CDR3 is TGCGCCAGCAGTGAGTCGGGGCTAGCGGGAGGAGAGACCCAGTACTTC.

V is TRBV28 and J is TRBJ2-1; possibly TRBD2 for D (5 bases). The CDR3 runs 13 residues. The germline V gene has CDR1 MDHEN and CDR2 SYDVKM. The ends were cut back, 3 bases at V and 4 bases at J, with 7 bases in the middle. The CDR3 here is CASSLRVYNEQFF. The CDR3 DNA reads TGTGCCAGCAGTTTGAGGGTGTACAATGAGCAGTTCTTC.

The rearrangement joins TRBV20-1 to TRBJ1-2; no reliable D call. Per germline, CDR1 DFQATT and CDR2 SNEGSKA (reference sequence). Trimming stripped 5 bases from V and 5 bases from J, with 9 bases between. This CDR3 contains 11 residues. CDR3 nucleotide sequence: TGCAGTGCTGAGCATCTATATGGCTACACCTTC. It specifies CSAEHLYGYTF.

This chain uses TRBV11-2 with TRBJ2-2; 8 positions agree with TRBD2. Germline V gives CDR1 SGHAT, CDR2 FQNNGV. CDR3 length equals 15 residues. V trimming: 6 bases; J trimming: 3 bases; junction bases outside the gene matches: 6. CDR3 sequence reads: CASRRLAGDTGELFF. The CDR3 nucleotides read TGTGCCAGCAGGCGGCTAGCGGGCGACACCGGGGAGCTGTTTTTT.

This clone occurred a few times. The chain couples TRBV19 to TRBJ1-4, with D unclear. The germline V gene has CDR1 LNHDA and CDR2 SQIVND (reference sequence). CDR3 size: 13 residues. V was cut by 3 bases and J by 7 bases, with 9 bases left in between. The CDR3 sequence is CASSMSGGEKLFF. The CDR3 region has the DNA TGTGCCAGTAGTATGTCCGGAGGTGAAAAACTGTTTTTT. Variable domain in full (rest from reference TRBV19 and TRBJ1-4): DGGITQSPKYLFRKEGQNVTLSCEQNLNHDAMYWYRQDPGQGLRLIYYSQIVNDFQKGDIAEGYSVSREKKESFPLTVTSAQKNPTAFYLCASSMSGGEKLFFGSGTQLSVL.

The V gene is TRBV6-2 or TRBV6-3, the J gene TRBJ1-2; D not resolved. V gave up 2 bases and J gave up 6 bases, with 7 bases separating them. Germline CDR1 reads MNHEY; CDR2 reads SVGEGT. The CDR3 is 12 amino acids. CDR3 in DNA: TGTGCCAGCAGTTACCCAGACAATGGCTACACCTTC. Translating it yields CASSYPDNGYTF.

V is TRBV24-1 and J is TRBJ2-1; TRBD1 aligns across 8 bases. V was pared by 4 bases and J by 5 bases, with 6 bases of the junction left unmatched. Germline CDR1 reads KGHDR; CDR2 reads SFDVKD. This CDR3 spans 15 amino acids. The DNA of the CDR3 is TGTGCCACCAGTGACCCCCGGACAGGGAACAATGAGCAGTTCTTC. It codes for CATSDPRTGNNEQFF.

The DNA for the CDR3 is TGCGCCAGCAGCCCCTCGGGCACCGGGGAGCTGTTTTTT. This translates into CASSPSGTGELFF. V is TRBV5-1 and J is TRBJ2-2; no clear D gene. The CDR3 has 13 amino acids. V lost 4 bases and J 4 bases, leaving 8 bases between the germline ends. Germline CDR1 is SGHRS and CDR2 is YFSETQ.

The chain employs TRBV5-1 and TRBJ2-2, with a weak D call TRBD1 (5 bases). V dropped 4 bases and J dropped 9 bases, with 16 bases sitting between them. The CDR3 totals 14 residues. Germline CDR1 reads SGHRS; CDR2 reads YFSETQ. DNA of the CDR3: TGCGCCAGCAGCCTAGAAGCAGGGATAAGGGAGCTGTTTTTT. As protein: CASSLEAGIRELFF.

This sequence joins TRBV6-5 and TRBJ1-6, with D unclear. Germline assignment: CDR1 MNHEY and CDR2 SVGAGI. The V end lost 7 bases, the J end lost 7 bases, and 11 bases lay between the germline ends. This CDR3 region has 13 residues. In DNA, the CDR3 is TGTGCCAGCAAAATAGCCGACAATTCACCCCTCCACTTT. It is translated as CASKIADNSPLHF.

This sequence joins TRBV18 and TRBJ2-1; 9 nucleotides agree with TRBD2. The CDR3 runs 17 residues. Trimming removed 0 bases from V and 3 bases from J; junction bases left unmatched: 6. Looked up from germline, CDR1 is KGHSH and CDR2 is LQKENI. For the CDR3, the DNA is TGTGCCAGCTCACCACCGGGCGGGAGGGCCAACTACAATGAGCAGTTCTTC. Translating it yields CASSPPGGRANYNEQFF.

The chain is built from TRBV2 and TRBJ1-1, with 10 bases fitting TRBD1. The V and J ends lost 5 bases and 5 bases, in that order; junction bases with no gene match: 2. The CDR3 totals 13 residues. Germline CDR1 and CDR2: SNHLY and FYNNEI. The CDR3 DNA sequence: TGTGCCAGCAGTTTGGACAGGGGGACTGAAGCTTTCTTT. Translating it yields CASSLDRGTEAFF. Full variable domain (missing parts from reference TRBV2 and TRBJ1-1): EPEVTQTPSHQVTQMGQEVILRCVPISNHLYFYWYRQILGQKVEFLVSFYNNEISEKSEIFDDQFSVERPDGSNFTLKIRSTKLEDSAMYFCASSLDRGTEAFFGQGTRLTVV.

J is TRBJ2-2 and V is TRBV7-2; 9 bases are shared with TRBD2. The CDR3 totals 15 residues. The germline V gene has CDR1 SGHTA and CDR2 FQGNSA. V shed 1 base, J shed 6 bases, and the junction held 3 bases outside the gene matches. CDR3 in amino acids: CASSLVAGEAGELFF. DNA of the CDR3: TGTGCCAGCAGCTTAGTAGCGGGAGAAGCCGGGGAGCTGTTTTTT.

This chain uses TRBV7-2 with TRBJ2-3; D unresolved. Trimming stripped 1 base from V and 1 base from J, with 6 bases between. The CDR3 is made up of 14 amino acids. The germline V gene encodes CDR1 SGHTA and CDR2 FQGNSA. The DNA for the CDR3 is TGTGCCAGCAGCTTAGTAGCAGGCACAGATACGCAGTATTTT. This gives the protein CASSLVAGTDTQYF.

V usage is TRBV18 and J usage is TRBJ1-4; D gene uncertain. The CDR3 is 14 residues long. Trimming removed 6 bases at V and 0 bases at J, with 8 bases between. Germline lookup yields CDR1 KGHSH and CDR2 LQKENI. The CDR3 here is CASSYGATNEKLFF. CDR3 DNA sequence: TGTGCCAGCTCTTACGGTGCAACTAATGAAAAACTGTTTTTT.

V usage is TRBV28 and J usage is TRBJ2-1; maybe TRBD2 (6 bases). Deletions cut 1 base from V and 9 bases from J, with 10 bases between. This CDR3 has 13 amino acids. Germline V gives CDR1 MDHEN, CDR2 SYDVKM. CDR3 protein: CASSLSSAVEQFF. As DNA, the CDR3 is TGTGCCAGCAGTTTATCTAGCGCCGTTGAGCAGTTCTTC.

This clone has more than one count but fewer than ten. The gene calls are TRBV27 and TRBJ1-6, with D possibly being TRBD1 (6 bases). The CDR3 runs 16 residues. Germline V gene data show CDR1 as MNHEY and CDR2 as SMNVEV (reference sequence). V lost 6 bases, J lost 0 bases, and 12 bases lay in between. CDR3: CASRGQASSYNSPLHF. CDR3 DNA: TGTGCCAGCAGGGGACAAGCCAGCTCCTATAATTCACCCCTCCACTTT.

The chain carries TRBV24-1 and TRBJ2-1; D unresolved. The length of the CDR3 is 14 residues. V lost 4 bases to trimming and J lost 0 bases, with 6 bases between them. CDR1 is KGHDR, CDR2 SFDVKD, per germline. In DNA, the CDR3 is TGTGCCACCAGTGACCCGGTCTCCTACAATGAGCAGTTCTTC. This gives the protein CATSDPVSYNEQFF.